Listed here are 5 T cell receptor beta chains from one sample, sequenced in a study of shared clonotypes between healthy human individuals. Repertoires were generated with immunoSEQ multiplex PCR, while TCRdb's copy carries only in-frame clones and drops some. Among about 2 million clones listed, 85% to 95% were seen once. The specimen was naive CD4+ T cells sorted from blood. Subset here: CD45RA+ positively selected. These receptors came from a man younger than 35 in good health.

This rearrangement joins TRBV30 to TRBJ1-2, with no clear D. This CDR3 spans 13 amino acids. Trimming cost V 6 bases and J 2 bases, with 13 bases left between them. The V gene's germline CDR1 is GTSNPN and CDR2 SVGIG (reference sequence). The CDR3 region is CACRMIGNYGYTF. The CDR3 nucleotides read TGTGCCTGTAGGATGATTGGGAACTATGGCTACACCTTC.

V and J are TRBV9 and TRBJ2-3; 10 nucleotides align to TRBD2. The CDR3 contains 14 residues. With 6 bases clipped from V and 6 bases from J, the junction kept 7 bases outside the gene matches. Germline-derived CDR1 and CDR2 are SGDLS and YYNGEE. Here the CDR3 reads CASNPSGGRDTQYF. The CDR3 region has the DNA TGTGCCAGCAACCCTAGCGGGGGACGGGATACGCAGTATTTT.

The CDR3 loop is CAISESGGALSYEQYF. The CDR3 nucleotides read TGTGCCATCAGTGAGTCGGGGGGGGCCCTCTCCTACGAGCAGTACTTC. The chain joins TRBV10-3 to TRBJ2-7, with TRBD2 as a possible D gene (7 bases). Germline CDR1 reads ENHRY; CDR2 reads SYGVKD. Deletions cut 0 bases from V and 0 bases from J, with 12 bases between. This CDR3 is built from 16 residues.

The genes are TRBV25-1 and TRBJ2-2; possibly TRBD2 for D (5 bases). This CDR3 contains 16 residues. CDR1 is MGHDK, CDR2 SYGVNS, per germline. Trimming cost V 0 bases and J 1 base, with 9 bases left between them. CDR3 nucleotides: TGTGCCAGCAGTGAATACTCGGGAAAGAACACCGGGGAGCTGTTTTTT. Translating gives CASSEYSGKNTGELFF.

The chain employs TRBV15 and TRBJ1-6; no reliable D call. V dropped 0 bases and J dropped 10 bases, with 19 bases sitting between them. CDR1 is LNHNV and CDR2 is YYDKDF in the germline V gene (reference sequence). The CDR3 sequence is 17 residues long. The CDR3 DNA is TGTGCCACCAGCAGAGATTTGGTGGGGAGTTCGGTCTCACCCCTCCACTTT. Its protein product is CATSRDLVGSSVSPLHF.